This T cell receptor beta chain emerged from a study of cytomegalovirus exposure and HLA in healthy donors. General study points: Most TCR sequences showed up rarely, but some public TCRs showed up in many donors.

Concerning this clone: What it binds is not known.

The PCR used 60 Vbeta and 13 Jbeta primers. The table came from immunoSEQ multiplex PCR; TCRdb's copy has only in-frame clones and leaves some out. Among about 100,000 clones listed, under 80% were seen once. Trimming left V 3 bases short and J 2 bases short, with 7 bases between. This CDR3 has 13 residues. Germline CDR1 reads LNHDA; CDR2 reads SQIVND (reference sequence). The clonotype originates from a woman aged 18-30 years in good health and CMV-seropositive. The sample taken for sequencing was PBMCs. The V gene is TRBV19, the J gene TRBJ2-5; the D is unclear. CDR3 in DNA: TGTGCCAGTAGTATTAGAGGACAAGAGACCCAGTACTTC. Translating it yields CASSIRGQETQYF.